The 23 T cell receptor beta chains listed next were all sequenced from one sample in a study of immune evolution from preneoplasia to lung adenocarcinoma. The protocol was immunoSEQ multiplex PCR, while the TCRdb copy is restricted to in-frame clones and leaves out a portion. The sample holds fewer than 50,000 clones, more than 60% seen once. Sequences were obtained from FFPE invasive lung adenocarcinoma tissue. The receptors come from a person in their sixties or seventies with lung adenocarcinoma.

This chain uses TRBV9 with TRBJ1-3; D gene uncertain. This CDR3 region has 15 residues. Germline CDR1 reads SGDLS; CDR2 reads YYNGEE. Trimming took off 4 bases at V and 0 bases at J, with 11 bases between the two ends. CDR3 coding DNA: TGTGCCAGCAGCCGCCGCCGGGACTCTGGAAACACCATATATTTT. Amino acid sequence: CASSRRRDSGNTIYF.

This chain links TRBV6-6 with TRBJ2-7, with D hard to call. CDR1 and CDR2 from the germline V gene are MNHNY and SVGAGI (reference sequence). This CDR3 contains 13 residues. V was clipped by 10 bases and J by 2 bases, with 15 bases between them. CDR3 residues: CATGVLETYEQYF. For the CDR3, the DNA is TGTGCCACCGGAGTTCTCGAGACCTACGAGCAGTACTTC.

J is TRBJ2-5 and V is TRBV18; 8 nucleotides match TRBD1. The CDR3 is 14 residues long. The germline V gene encodes CDR1 KGHSH and CDR2 LQKENI. Germline trimming cut 3 bases from V and 5 bases from J; bases unmatched to any gene: 5. The CDR3 DNA sequence: TGTGCCAGCTCACCTAGTCAGGGGGCGGAGACCCAGTACTTC. This codes for CASSPSQGAETQYF.

This clone was counted only a few times. Here the CDR3 reads CASRWYRNQPQHF. In DNA form, the CDR3 reads TGTGCCAGCAGGTGGTACCGGAATCAGCCCCAGCATTTT. The chain carries TRBV28 and TRBJ1-5; D is undetermined. The CDR3 has 13 amino acids. Between the trimmed V and J ends, which lost 6 bases and 4 bases, there was a span of 10 bases. CDR1 is MDHEN and CDR2 is SYDVKM in the germline V gene.

The rearrangement links TRBV15 to TRBJ2-3; a possible D gene is TRBD1 (6 bases). This CDR3 contains 13 residues. Trimming stripped 1 base from V and 4 bases from J, with 6 bases between. The V gene's germline CDR1 is LNHNV and CDR2 YYDKDF (reference sequence). CDR3: CATSRGTADTQYF. The CDR3 nucleotides are TGTGCCACCAGCAGAGGGACAGCAGATACGCAGTATTTT.

The CDR3 loop is CAIRDRENQPQHF. The CDR3, as DNA: TGTGCCATCAGGGACAGGGAGAATCAGCCCCAGCATTTT. The rearrangement links TRBV10-3 to TRBJ1-5, with 8 bases matching TRBD1. V gave up 6 bases and J gave up 4 bases; unmatched junction bases: 2. CDR1 is ENHRY, CDR2 SYGVKD, per germline. This CDR3 has 13 residues.

The chain couples TRBV28 to TRBJ2-3, with D perhaps matching TRBD2 (6 bases). Trimming shortened V by 5 bases and J by 5 bases, and 20 bases separated the two germline ends. CDR3 length equals 16 residues. From germline, CDR1 is MDHEN and CDR2 SYDVKM. The DNA of the CDR3 is TGTGCCAGCAGTACCCAGTGGGTGGCGCGGGGAGATACGCAGTATTTT. The encoded protein is CASSTQWVARGDTQYF.

The chain has TRBV28 and TRBJ2-7, with 7 bases that match TRBD2. Germline trimming cut 6 bases from V and 0 bases from J; bases unmatched to any gene: 11. CDR1 MDHEN and CDR2 SYDVKM come from the germline V gene. CDR3 size: 16 residues. The CDR3 coding sequence is TGTGCCAGCAGCCCCGGCGGGGGACCGTTCTCCTACGAGCAGTACTTC. Amino acids: CASSPGGGPFSYEQYF.

This clone was found a few times. The gene calls are TRBV15 and TRBJ2-7, with D perhaps being TRBD1 or TRBD2 (6 bases each). CDR1 and CDR2 (germline): LNHNV, YYDKDF (reference sequence). CDR3 length equals 16 residues. The V gene lost 0 bases and the J gene lost 3 bases, with 15 bases spanning the gap. The CDR3 sequence: CATSRDRGPRNYEQYF. The CDR3 DNA follows: TGTGCCACCAGCAGAGATCGGGGGCCCAGAAACTACGAGCAGTACTTC.

The V call is TRBV10-3, the J call TRBJ2-3; D may be TRBD1 (5 bases). The ends were cut back, 7 bases at V and 6 bases at J, with 23 bases in the middle. CDR3 length: 16 residues. The germline CDR1 and CDR2 sequences are ENHRY and SYGVKD. CDR3 nucleotides: TGTGCCATCACCAACCCTTCAGGGTCGGGCATGGATACGCAGTATTTT. As protein: CAITNPSGSGMDTQYF.

The chain is built from TRBV28 and TRBJ1-2; D uncertain. Between the trimmed V and J ends, which lost 5 bases and 7 bases, there was a span of 17 bases. Per germline, CDR1 MDHEN and CDR2 SYDVKM. CDR3 length equals 14 residues. CDR3 nucleotide sequence: TGTGCCAGCAGTCCTGGGCCACGCGGTACTGGCTACACCTTC. Protein sequence: CASSPGPRGTGYTF.

This chain connects TRBV2 to TRBJ2-1; 7 bases fit TRBD1. CDR3 length equals 12 residues. The germline V gene encodes CDR1 SNHLY and CDR2 FYNNEI. V shed 6 bases and J 6 bases; nucleotides not matched to a gene: 2. The CDR3 nucleotides are TGTGCCAGCAGAGGACAGGTCAATGAGCAGTTCTTC. Protein sequence: CASRGQVNEQFF.

The J gene is TRBJ2-7, the V gene TRBV5-1, with 8 bases matching TRBD1. The CDR3 has 14 residues. Germline CDR1 SGHRS, CDR2 YFSETQ. Trimming cost V 1 base and J 3 bases; bases outside gene matches: 3. In DNA form, the CDR3 reads TGCGCCAGCAGCTTGTTAGGACAGGGCTACGAGCAGTACTTC. Its translation is CASSLLGQGYEQYF.

This chain links TRBV7-2 with TRBJ2-1; D ambiguous. CDR1 and CDR2 from the germline V gene are SGHTA and FQGNSA. This CDR3 contains 12 residues. The germline V and J ends were trimmed by 1 base and 10 bases, with 8 bases remaining between them. CDR3 sequence: CASSLVGVEQFF. The CDR3 DNA is TGTGCCAGCAGCTTAGTTGGGGTGGAGCAGTTCTTC.

This clone showed up just a few times. The chain has TRBV6-4 and TRBJ2-1, with D possibly matching TRBD1 (6 bases). V lost 2 bases and J 6 bases, leaving 11 bases between the germline ends. Germline V gene data show CDR1 as MRHNA and CDR2 as SNTAGT. This CDR3 is built from 14 residues. CDR3 coding DNA: TGTGCCAGCAGTGACACTTCAGGGGCCAATGAGCAGTTCTTC. It encodes CASSDTSGANEQFF.

This rearrangement joins TRBV2 to TRBJ2-7; D may correspond to TRBD1 or TRBD2 (6 bases each). V lost 6 bases and J lost 1, with 16 bases in between. The CDR3 totals 15 residues. Germline lookup yields CDR1 SNHLY and CDR2 FYNNEI. The CDR3 is CASSQVGGKSYEQYF. CDR3 in DNA: TGTGCCAGCAGCCAGGTAGGGGGGAAATCCTACGAGCAGTACTTC.

The chain uses TRBV19 and TRBJ2-2; no firm D call. V lost 2 bases, J lost 3 bases, and 7 bases lay in between. CDR1 is LNHDA and CDR2 is SQIVND in the germline V gene (reference sequence). The CDR3 is made up of 14 amino acids. In DNA, the CDR3 is TGTGCCAGTAGTATAAGGCCCCACACCGGGGAGCTGTTTTTT. This codes for CASSIRPHTGELFF.

CDR3 bases: TGTGCCAGCTCCCCCGGTTTCGGCACAGATACGCAGTATTTT. Translating gives CASSPGFGTDTQYF. The gene calls are TRBV25-1 and TRBJ2-3, with D unclear. Germline assignment: CDR1 MGHDK and CDR2 SYGVNS. The CDR3 runs to 14 residues. Between the trimmed V and J ends, which lost 8 bases and 1 base, there was a span of 13 bases. Full variable domain (remainder filled in from reference TRBV25-1 and TRBJ2-3): EADIYQTPRYLVIGTGKKITLECSQTMGHDKMYWYQQDPGMELHLIHYSYGVNSTEKGDLSSESTVSRIRTEHFPLTLESARPSHTSQYLCASSPGFGTDTQYFGPGTRLTVL.

This clone was seen a single time. The gene calls are TRBV7-2 and TRBJ2-1; D gene uncertain. CDR1 is SGHTA and CDR2 is FQGNSA in the germline V gene. The ends were cut back, 4 bases at V and 7 bases at J, with 11 bases in the middle. The CDR3 length is 13 residues. CDR3 sequence (DNA): TGTGCCAGCAGCTATGCCCTCTGGAATGAGCAGTTCTTC. This gives the protein CASSYALWNEQFF.

The rearrangement links TRBV19 to TRBJ2-7, with 8 bases fitting TRBD1. There are 13 residues in the CDR3. Germline V gene sequence: CDR1 LNHDA, CDR2 SQIVND (reference sequence). The V and J ends lost 4 bases and 2 bases, in that order; junction bases with no gene match: 1. The CDR3 nucleotides are TGTGCCAGTAGTAGGGGACAGGCCTACGAGCAGTACTTC. Encoded protein: CASSRGQAYEQYF. The full variable domain, with the rest looked up from reference TRBV19 and TRBJ2-7, is DGGITQSPKYLFRKEGQNVTLSCEQNLNHDAMYWYRQDPGQGLRLIYYSQIVNDFQKGDIAEGYSVSREKKESFPLTVTSAQKNPTAFYLCASSRGQAYEQYFGPGTRLTVT.

The CDR3 sequence: CASSIPGQDYEQYF. The CDR3 bases are TGTGCCAGTAGTATTCCGGGACAGGACTACGAGCAGTACTTC. The J gene is TRBJ2-7, the V gene TRBV19; 8 bases line up with TRBD1. The CDR3 totals 14 residues. V lost 3 bases and J lost 3; bases outside the gene matches: 4. Germline CDR1 LNHDA, CDR2 SQIVND (reference sequence).

DNA of the CDR3: TGTGCCAGCAGCAAAGTTCGGAGGAGCTCCTACAATGAGCAGTTCTTC. It codes for CASSKVRRSSYNEQFF. J is TRBJ2-1 and V is TRBV21-1; the table names TRBD2, a call not compared with the DNA. TRBV21-1 is given as a pseudogene. This CDR3 has 16 amino acids.

This chain uses TRBV28 with TRBJ2-1, with a tentative D call TRBD2 (7 bases). Germline CDR1 reads MDHEN; CDR2 reads SYDVKM. This CDR3 comprises 16 residues. Deletions cut 5 bases from V and 8 bases from J, with 22 bases between. The CDR3 region has the DNA TGTGCCAGCAGTCCCCCGGGGGGCGGTGTTATAGATGAGCAGTTCTTC. Translated, it gives CASSPPGGGVIDEQFF.